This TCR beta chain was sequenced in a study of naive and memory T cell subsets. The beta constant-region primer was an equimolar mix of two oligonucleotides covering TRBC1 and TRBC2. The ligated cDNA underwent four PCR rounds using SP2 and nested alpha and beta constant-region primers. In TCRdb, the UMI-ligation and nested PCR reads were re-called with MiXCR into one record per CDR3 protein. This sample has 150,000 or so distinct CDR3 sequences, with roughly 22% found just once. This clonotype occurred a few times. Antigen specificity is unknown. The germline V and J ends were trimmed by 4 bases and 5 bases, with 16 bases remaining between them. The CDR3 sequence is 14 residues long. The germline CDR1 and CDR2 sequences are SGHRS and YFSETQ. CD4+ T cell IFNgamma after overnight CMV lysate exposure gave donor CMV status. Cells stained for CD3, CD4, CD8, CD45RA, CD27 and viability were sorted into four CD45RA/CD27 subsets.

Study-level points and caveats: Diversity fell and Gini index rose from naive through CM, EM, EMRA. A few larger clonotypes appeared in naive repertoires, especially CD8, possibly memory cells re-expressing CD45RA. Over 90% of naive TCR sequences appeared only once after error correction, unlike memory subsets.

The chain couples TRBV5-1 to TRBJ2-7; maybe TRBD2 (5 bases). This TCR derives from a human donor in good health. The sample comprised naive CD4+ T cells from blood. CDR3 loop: CASSPGFDGDEQYF. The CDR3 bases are TGCGCCAGCAGCCCGGGATTTGATGGGGACGAGCAGTACTTC.